This T cell receptor beta chain appears in the sequencing data of a study of blood T cell repertoires in COVID-19. Study-level background: COVID-19 samples from acute and convalescent phases originated in the United States, Italy and Spain. The analysed material was cDNA or gDNA that came from T cells, B-cell-depleted T cells, or PBMCs.

In the original processing: Counts of nucleated cells, estimated from reference gene primer amplification, were obtained. The data were produced by immunoSEQ multiplex PCR, yet TCRdb's version contains in-frame clones alone and is incomplete. Clonal size and the V and J genes are those of that table, whereas D and trimming came from the DNA. The sample lists about 260,000 clones, about 90% occurring once. The CDR3 is 15 residues long. Germline CDR1 and CDR2: SSHAT and FNYEAQ (reference sequence). V shed 4 bases and J shed 0 bases, with 10 bases lying between them. The chain is built from TRBV7-7 and TRBJ2-1; D not resolved. What was sequenced was peripheral blood. The receptor comes from a woman aged 40 to 50 who had recovered from COVID-19. CDR3 nucleotide sequence: TGTGCCAGCAGCTATCTAGGCTGCTCCTACAATGAGCAGTTCTTC. It codes for CASSYLGCSYNEQFF.